Sequencing of this T cell receptor (beta chain) was carried out in a study of blood T cells in healthy people across ages. Study-wide results and limits: Strongly correlated with naive T cell percentage was TCR beta diversity. Diversity estimates drawn from one million T cells were deemed underestimates.

Concerning this clonotype itself: The antigen remains undetermined.

V lost 5 bases and J 3 bases, leaving 17 bases between the germline ends. Per the germline V gene, CDR1 is MNHNY and CDR2 is SVGAGI (reference sequence). This CDR3 region has 15 residues. With a J-beta primer mix and a sample-barcoded 5' primer, a second PCR ran about 6 to 11 cycles. TCRdb re-called the 5' RACE reads through MiXCR, storing one row per CDR3 protein. The data contain 700,000 to 1,000,000 distinct CDR3 sequences, around two fifths of them singletons. The receptor comes from a man aged 55-75 years in good health. This chain joins TRBV6-6 and TRBJ2-7, with D perhaps TRBD1 or TRBD2 (5 bases each). The sequenced sample was blood. CDR3 coding DNA: TGTGCCAGCAGTCCTCCGGGACGGCCGCTCTACGAGCAGTACTTC. Its protein is CASSPPGRPLYEQYF.